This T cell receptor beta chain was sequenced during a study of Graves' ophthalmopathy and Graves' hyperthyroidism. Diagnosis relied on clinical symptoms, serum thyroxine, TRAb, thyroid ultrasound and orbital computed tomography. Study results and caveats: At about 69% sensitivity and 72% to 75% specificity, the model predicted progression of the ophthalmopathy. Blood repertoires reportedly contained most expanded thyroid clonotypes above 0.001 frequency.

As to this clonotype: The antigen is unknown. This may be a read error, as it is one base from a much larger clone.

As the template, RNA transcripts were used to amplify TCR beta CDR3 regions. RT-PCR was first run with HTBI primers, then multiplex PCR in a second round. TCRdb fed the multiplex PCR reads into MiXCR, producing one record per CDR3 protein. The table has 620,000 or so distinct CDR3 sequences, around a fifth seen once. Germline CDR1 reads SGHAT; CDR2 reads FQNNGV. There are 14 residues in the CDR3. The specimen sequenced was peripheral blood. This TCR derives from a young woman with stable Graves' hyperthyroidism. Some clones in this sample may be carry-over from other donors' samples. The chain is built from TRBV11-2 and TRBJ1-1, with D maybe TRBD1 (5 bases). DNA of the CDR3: TGTACCAGCAGCCGAATAGGGGTGGTGACTGAAGCTTTCTTT. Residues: CTSSRIGVVTEAFF.